These 9 T cell receptor beta chains originate from one sample sequenced in a study of T cells in Graves' hyperthyroidism and ophthalmopathy. RNA transcripts yielded amplified TCR beta CDR3 regions. The study used the HTBI primer set for a first-round RT-PCR of the TCR CDR3. TCRdb independently ran MiXCR on the multiplex PCR reads; one entry per CDR3 protein. Among approximately 330,000 distinct CDR3 sequences listed, roughly 15% were seen once. The sequencing input was blood. Source of these receptors: a woman aged 40-49 years with Graves' ophthalmopathy.

The chain is built from TRBV20-1 and TRBJ2-3; maybe TRBD1 (6 bases). Germline loops: CDR1 DFQATT, CDR2 SNEGSKA (reference sequence). The CDR3 loop spans 19 amino acids. Trimming left V 0 bases short and J 6 bases short, with 28 bases between. This CDR3 reads CSARDLGDPGGRGTDTQYF. CDR3 in DNA: TGCAGTGCTAGAGATTTGGGCGATCCTGGGGGCAGAGGAACGGATACGCAGTATTTT.

The chain employs TRBV11-3 and TRBJ2-7; D perhaps matches TRBD1 (6 bases). CDR1 is SGHNT, CDR2 YENEEA, per germline. V shed 5 bases and J shed 3 bases, with 17 bases lying between them. The CDR3 runs 15 residues. The DNA for the CDR3 is TGTGCCAGCAGCATCGGCCCAGGGGAGTTCTACGAGCAGTACTTC. As protein: CASSIGPGEFYEQYF.

This clonotype was seen at least ten times. The J gene is TRBJ2-2, the V gene TRBV29-1; no clear D gene. Germline CDR1 is SQVTM and CDR2 is ANQGSEA. Trimming pared 3 bases from V and 4 bases from J, leaving 12 bases between. The CDR3 loop spans 14 amino acids. The CDR3 region has the DNA TGCAGCGTTGATCTCGCGGCAAGCACCGGGGAGCTGTTTTTT. Its protein is CSVDLAASTGELFF.

This clonotype was counted between two and nine times. The gene calls are TRBV20-1 and TRBJ2-4; 9 nucleotides align to TRBD1. The CDR3 has 16 residues. The J segment lost 2 bases and the V segment lost 3 bases, leaving 8 bases of the junction unmatched. Germline V gives CDR1 DFQATT, CDR2 SNEGSKA (reference sequence). In DNA form, the CDR3 reads TGCAGTGCTAGGGGGAGGACAGGGGACACCAAAAACATTCAGTACTTC. It codes for CSARGRTGDTKNIQYF.

This clonotype was seen a handful of times. The CDR3 here is CASNVRRFDEQFF. As DNA, the CDR3 is TGTGCCAGCAACGTAAGGAGGTTCGATGAGCAGTTCTTC. The V gene is TRBV12-3 or TRBV12-4, the J gene TRBJ2-1, with D maybe TRBD2 (5 bases). This CDR3 region has 13 residues. Between the trimmed V and J ends, which lost 7 bases and 8 bases, there was a span of 15 bases.

J is TRBJ2-7 and V is TRBV19, with D hard to call. V dropped 5 bases and J dropped 6 bases, with 11 bases sitting between them. CDR1 is LNHDA and CDR2 is SQIVND in the germline V gene (reference sequence). CDR3 size: 12 residues. CDR3: CASSFRTSEQYF. The CDR3 DNA sequence: TGTGCCAGTAGTTTTCGGACGAGCGAGCAGTACTTC.

This clonotype was counted ten times or more. CDR3 residues: CASSSGTSTDTQYF. The DNA of the CDR3 is TGTGCCAGCAGCAGTGGGACTAGCACAGATACGCAGTATTTT. V gene TRBV7-9 combines with J gene TRBJ2-3; D may be TRBD2 (6 bases). V was trimmed by 5 bases and J by 0 bases, leaving 9 bases between them. The CDR3 has 14 amino acids. The germline CDR1 and CDR2 sequences are SEHNR and FQNEAQ (reference sequence). Together with reference TRBV7-9 and TRBJ2-3, the CDR3 gives the full variable domain: DTGVSQNPRHKITKRGQNVTFRCDPISEHNRLYWYRQTLGQGPEFLTYFQNEAQLEKSRLLSDRFSAERPKGSFSTLEIQRTEQGDSAMYLCASSSGTSTDTQYFGPGTRLTVL.

This clonotype was seen a handful of times. The chain uses TRBV3-1 and TRBJ1-2; D is ambiguous. Germline CDR1 and CDR2: LGHDT and YNNKEL (reference sequence). The CDR3 has 12 residues. V was trimmed by 1 base and J by 7 bases, leaving 7 bases between them. The CDR3 loop reads CASSQGTGGYTF. For the CDR3, the DNA is TGTGCCAGCAGCCAAGGGACTGGTGGCTACACCTTC.

This clonotype showed up many times. The chain employs TRBV30 and TRBJ2-2; 7 bases match TRBD1. After removal of 2 bases from V and 4 bases from J, the junction contained 4 bases not matched to a gene. From germline, CDR1 is GTSNPN and CDR2 SVGIG (reference sequence). The CDR3 spans 14 residues. The CDR3 DNA follows: TGTGCCTGGAGTTTCGGGACAGTCACCGGGGAGCTGTTTTTT. Protein sequence: CAWSFGTVTGELFF.